The present TCR beta chain was sequenced within a study of cytomegalovirus exposure and HLA in healthy donors. Trimming took off 2 bases at V and 3 bases at J, with 4 bases between the two ends. CDR3 length: 12 amino acids. Germline values: CDR1 MNHEY, CDR2 SVGAGI. This PCR relied on a set of 60 Vbeta primers and 13 Jbeta primers. Per the original data handling: Later work found 80 million or so unique TCR beta chains, with some 11 million shared. Assay: immunoSEQ multiplex PCR; the TCRdb copy retains only in-frame clones and omits some. V and J calls plus clone size are reproduced from that table; the DNA served to infer D and trimming. The profile shows 150,000 to 200,000 clones, over 60% of them singletons.

The sequencing input was PBMCs. The chain has TRBV6-5 and TRBJ2-5; no definite D call. This TCR came from a man aged 35-49 years in good health and CMV-seronegative. CDR3 in amino acids: CASSYGKETQYF. The DNA for the CDR3 is TGTGCCAGCAGTTACGGCAAAGAGACCCAGTACTTC.